This TCR beta chain derives from a study of OX40 agonist ivuxolimab in advanced cancers. Looking at the study overall: A diagnosis of hepatocellular carcinoma, melanoma, renal cell or head and neck cancer was present in dose-escalation patients.

The V and J ends lost 4 bases and 6 bases respectively, with 20 bases between them. The germline CDR1 and CDR2 sequences are SGHRS and YFSETQ. The CDR3 has 15 amino acids. Some clones are missing from TCRdb's copy, which holds only in-frame ones; the method was immunoSEQ multiplex PCR. In the table there are fewer than 70,000 clones, 85% to 90% of which are singletons. As for this clone: Its antigen remains unidentified.

Study-wide findings and caveats: At 0.1 to 3.0 mg/kg, CD4+ and CD8+ blood T cells expanded clonally by week 6.

The chain uses TRBV5-1 and TRBJ2-7; D perhaps matches TRBD2 (6 bases). The sequence was collected from an adult with an advanced solid tumor such as melanoma, head and neck, liver or kidney cancer. This specimen was CD4+ or CD8+ T cells sorted from blood, taken in a trial of the OX40 agonist ivuxolimab. CDR3 sequence reads: CASSPFEAPGAEQYF. The CDR3 DNA reads TGCGCCAGCAGCCCATTCGAGGCCCCGGGAGCCGAGCAGTACTTC.